These T cell receptor beta chains were read from a single sample in a study of vaccination effects on CD4 cells after COVID-19. The data were produced by immunoSEQ multiplex PCR, yet TCRdb's version contains in-frame clones alone and is incomplete. The sample has roughly 64,000 clones; under 80% are singletons. Their target antigens are unknown. This material consisted of CD4+ T cells from PBMCs cultured without peptide, taken before COVID-19 vaccination. These receptor sequences come from a human donor who had a prior SARS-CoV-2 infection. The CDR3 runs from the conserved cysteine through the conserved F or W. D genes are given only for firm matches. A row's size may be missing; if present it is once, few, many or a size class.

13	TRBV10-3	TRBJ2-1	NA	TRBD2	CAMRLAGSNEQFF	TGTGCCATGAGACTAGCGGGTAGCAATGAGCAGTTCTTC
15	TRBV11-3	TRBJ2-3	NA	TRBD2	CASSLLAGGPDTQYF	TGTGCCAGCAGCTTACTAGCGGGAGGGCCAGATACGCAGTATTTT
14	TRBV10-3	TRBJ2-3	NA	TRBD2	CAMGSGSSTDTQYF	TGTGCCATGGGTAGCGGGTCTAGCACAGATACGCAGTATTTT
13	TRBV6-2/TRBV6-3	TRBJ2-7	once	NA	CASSPLGCYEQYF	TGTGCCAGCAGCCCATTAGGGTGCTACGAGCAGTACTTC
14	TRBV5-1	TRBJ1-1	NA	NA	CASSLEHSNTEAFF	TGCGCCAGCAGCTTGGAACACTCGAACACTGAAGCTTTCTTT
14	TRBV5-1	TRBJ2-7	NA	TRBD1	CASSTGTGGGEQYF	TGCGCCAGCAGCACCGGGACAGGGGGTGGCGAGCAGTACTTC
18	TRBV3-1/TRBV3-2	TRBJ2-3	NA	TRBD2	CASSQELAGGFGTDTQYF	TGTGCCAGCAGCCAAGAACTAGCGGGAGGATTTGGCACAGATACGCAGTATTTT
14	TRBV5-1	TRBJ1-2	NA	NA	CASSPGVGAYGYTF	TGCGCCAGCAGCCCGGGAGTAGGCGCCTATGGCTACACCTTC
15	TRBV19	TRBJ1-5	few	TRBD1	CASSSDRGSNQPQHF	TGTGCCAGTAGTTCGGACAGGGGTAGCAATCAGCCCCAGCATTTT
12	TRBV7-2	TRBJ2-7	NA	NA	CASSLIREEQYF	TGTGCCAGCAGCTTGATCCGGGAGGAGCAGTACTTC
14	TRBV29-1	TRBJ2-5	NA	TRBD1	CSVSGQGVRETQYF	TGCAGCGTGTCGGGACAGGGGGTCAGGGAGACCCAGTACTTC
18	TRBV9	TRBJ1-2	NA	TRBD1	CASSADNRGRRTNYGYTF	TGTGCCAGCAGCGCGGATAACAGGGGGCGGAGGACTAACTATGGCTACACCTTC
13	TRBV7-9	TRBJ2-7	NA	NA	CASSRGGVNEQYF	TGTGCCAGCAGCAGGGGAGGCGTCAACGAGCAGTACTTC
14	TRBV6-6	TRBJ1-1	few	NA	CASSYHGKDTEAFF	TGTGCCAGCAGTTACCACGGGAAAGACACTGAAGCTTTCTTT
19	TRBV9	TRBJ2-3	once	NA	CASSVVFVGDQTWTDTQYF	TGTGCCAGCAGCGTAGTCTTTGTTGGGGACCAAACTTGGACAGATACGCAGTATTTT
14	TRBV11-1	TRBJ2-7	NA	NA	CASSLVTGFSEQYF	TGTGCCAGCAGCTTAGTAACCGGGTTCAGCGAGCAGTACTTC
15	TRBV5-8	TRBJ1-1	NA	TRBD1	CASPPGDRVFTEAFF	TGTGCCAGCCCCCCCGGCGACAGGGTGTTCACTGAAGCTTTCTTT
13	TRBV5-5	TRBJ1-2	NA	NA	CASSLAGGYGYTF	TGTGCCAGCAGCTTGGCGGGGGGCTATGGCTACACCTTC
14	TRBV5-1	TRBJ1-1	NA	NA	CASSGSPGGTEAFF	TGCGCCAGCAGCGGTTCTCCTGGGGGGACTGAAGCTTTCTTT
19	TRBV7-8	TRBJ1-4	NA	NA	CASSLALAGRGETNEKLFF	TGTGCCAGCAGCTTAGCGCTTGCAGGGCGAGGGGAAACTAATGAAAAACTGTTTTTT
13	TRBV7-2	TRBJ2-3	NA	TRBD2	CASRAGDRDTQYF	TGTGCCAGCAGGGCGGGAGATAGGGATACGCAGTATTTT
15	TRBV4-1	TRBJ2-5	NA	NA	CASSLAPTLQETQYF	TGCGCCAGCAGTCTAGCCCCGACCCTCCAAGAGACCCAGTACTTC
19	TRBV7-8	TRBJ2-3	NA	TRBD2	CASSLRLAGAALNTDTQYF	TGTGCCAGCAGCTTACGACTAGCGGGGGCAGCCCTAAACACAGATACGCAGTATTTT
15	TRBV6-5	TRBJ1-2	few	NA	CASSYSFGIGKGYTF	TGTGCCAGCAGTTATTCGTTTGGCATCGGGAAGGGCTACACCTTC
11	TRBV7-6	TRBJ2-1	NA	NA	CASSLATDEFF	TGTGCCAGCAGCCTTGCGACGGACGAGTTCTTC
16	TRBV10-3	TRBJ2-5	NA	NA	CAISESWVIIKETQYF	TGTGCCATCAGTGAGTCTTGGGTCATAATAAAAGAGACCCAGTACTTC
14	TRBV10-3	TRBJ1-2	NA	NA	CAISESTGIYGYTF	TGTGCCATCAGTGAGTCGACAGGTATCTATGGCTACACCTTC
15	TRBV3-1/TRBV3-2	TRBJ1-6	NA	NA	CASSPLLGGYSPLHF	TGTGCCAGCAGCCCGTTACTCGGTGGGTATTCACCCCTCCACTTT
14	TRBV18	TRBJ2-3	NA	NA	CASSPVSGTDTQYF	TGTGCCAGCTCACCAGTAAGTGGCACAGATACGCAGTATTTT
12	TRBV7-3	TRBJ1-1	NA	TRBD1	CASSPTGGGAFF	TGTGCCAGCAGCCCCACAGGGGGCGGTGCTTTCTTT
13	TRBV30	TRBJ2-3	once	NA	CAWSAPDYNTQYF	TGTGCCTGGAGTGCCCCTGACTATAATACGCAGTATTTT
11	TRBV20-1	TRBJ2-3	NA	NA	CSASVGLTQYF	TGCAGTGCTAGCGTAGGGCTTACGCAGTATTTT
19	TRBV19	TRBJ1-5	NA	NA	CASSIGPGAGIISNQPQHF	TGTGCCAGTAGTATAGGCCCAGGGGCGGGTATTATTAGCAATCAGCCCCAGCATTTT
18	TRBV24-1	TRBJ2-7	NA	TRBD2	CATSDYPPQREGPYEQYF	TGTGCCACCAGTGATTACCCCCCCCAGCGGGAGGGCCCCTACGAGCAGTACTTC
17	TRBV7-2	TRBJ2-1	NA	TRBD2	CASSLGGSGRTYNEQFF	TGTGCCAGCAGCTTAGGAGGTAGCGGGAGAACCTACAATGAGCAGTTCTTC
14	TRBV7-2	TRBJ1-4	NA	NA	CASRQTGSGEKLFF	TGTGCCAGCAGACAAACAGGGTCTGGCGAAAAACTGTTTTTT
12	TRBV3-1/TRBV3-2	TRBJ2-3	NA	NA	CASSHGTDTQYF	TGTGCCAGCAGCCACGGTACAGATACGCAGTATTTT
14	TRBV7-9	TRBJ2-2	few	NA	CASSLRVNTGELFF	TGTGCCAGCAGCTTGAGGGTGAACACCGGGGAGCTGTTTTTT
16	TRBV18	TRBJ2-1	NA	NA	CASSPPLQSSYNEQFF	TGTGCCAGCTCACCACCCCTACAGTCCTCCTACAATGAGCAGTTCTTC
15	TRBV2	TRBJ2-1	NA	TRBD2	CASSLTSGGYNEQFF	TGTGCCAGCAGTCTTACTAGCGGGGGGTACAATGAGCAGTTCTTC
13	TRBV15	TRBJ2-7	NA	NA	CATSEGPQHEQYF	TGTGCCACCAGCGAGGGACCTCAACACGAGCAGTACTTC
15	TRBV30	TRBJ2-7	NA	TRBD2	CAWSYPGAGAYEQYF	TGTGCCTGGAGCTACCCCGGAGCGGGGGCCTACGAGCAGTACTTC
15	TRBV20-1	TRBJ1-4	once	NA	CSASSPRRNNEKLFF	TGCAGTGCTAGTTCCCCCCGGAGGAATAATGAAAAACTGTTTTTT
20	TRBV19	TRBJ2-3	once	TRBD2	CASSIISPELAGGSTDTQYF	TGTGCCAGTAGTATAATTTCCCCGGAACTAGCGGGGGGGTCAACAGATACGCAGTATTTT
15	TRBV7-2	TRBJ2-3	few	NA	CASSLVVTRGDTQYF	TGTGCCAGCAGCTTAGTAGTTACACGGGGTGATACGCAGTATTTT
15	TRBV24-1	TRBJ1-2	NA	NA	CATSDSGTANYGYTF	TGTGCCACCAGTGATTCCGGGACTGCGAATTATGGCTACACCTTC
14	TRBV6-2/TRBV6-3	TRBJ2-7	NA	NA	CASSYRGYWYEQYF	TGTGCCAGCAGTTACAGGGGGTATTGGTACGAGCAGTACTTC
14	TRBV2	TRBJ1-2	few	TRBD1	CASSETGTGDGYTF	TGTGCCAGCAGTGAAACCGGGACAGGAGATGGCTACACCTTC
13	TRBV2	TRBJ1-1	once	NA	CASSAGEGTEAFF	TGTGCCAGCAGTGCAGGGGAAGGGACTGAAGCTTTCTTT
15	TRBV19	TRBJ2-3	NA	TRBD2	CASSVLAGDRGTQYF	TGTGCCAGTAGTGTGCTAGCGGGAGACCGGGGGACGCAGTATTTT
16	TRBV4-2	TRBJ2-5	NA	TRBD2	CASSQGTSGGGETQYF	TGTGCCAGCAGCCAAGGGACTAGCGGGGGAGGAGAGACCCAGTACTTC
12	TRBV7-2	TRBJ1-2	once	NA	CASSAEGYGYTF	TGTGCCAGCAGCGCAGAGGGCTATGGCTACACCTTC
14	TRBV6-6	TRBJ2-2	NA	TRBD1	CASSYTTGTGELFF	TGTGCCAGCAGTTACACGACAGGGACCGGGGAGCTGTTTTTT
18	TRBV24-1	TRBJ2-5	NA	TRBD2	CATSDSSWVGAGEETQYF	TGTGCCACCAGTGATTCCTCGTGGGTAGGAGCGGGAGAAGAGACCCAGTACTTC